This T cell receptor (beta chain) was sequenced during a study of Ad26.COV2.S vaccination and SARS-CoV-2 variants (dated by TCRdb to the early 2020s). A note on the overall study: Vaccine-arm donors came from COV1001, a multicentre, randomized, double-blind, placebo-controlled phase I-IIa trial of Ad26.COV2.S in healthy adults. Ad26.COV2.S was administered intramuscularly at a dose of 5x10^10 or 1x10^11 viral particles, either as one shot or as two shots given 56 days apart. TCRbeta repertoire sequencing served as the tool for gauging how specific and how broad the SARS-CoV-2-reactive T cell receptors were following Ad26.COV2.S vaccination. A total of around 32 samples were included in the TCR-sequenced set, comprising around 20 Ad26.COV2.S vaccine recipients, 5 placebo recipients and 8 SARS-CoV-2 convalescent individuals. Trial participants were randomized into five groups of five: low-dose or high-dose Ad26.COV2.S given once or twice, or placebo on both occasions. Blinding of investigators to trial group allocation was maintained during experiments and outcome assessment. What the work shows at the level of the full study, not this receptor alone: Ad26.COV2.S recipients had higher spike-specific TCR breadth than placebo recipients (P = 0.0014). Comparable non-spike TCR breadth was observed between vaccine and placebo recipients, consistent with only spike being contained in the vaccine. Substantial breadth of spike-specific CD8+ and CD4+ T cell responses was reported after vaccination. The study lacked the statistical power to compare responses across vaccine doses or regimens. The authors noted that total T cell responses may have been underestimated by the TCR breadth and depth analyses.

About this clone itself: The antigen it recognizes is unknown. No much larger clonotype is one base removed from it; base qualities were not supplied.

The immunoSEQ Assay was the method used to sequence TCRbeta CDR3 regions. After extraction, genomic DNA underwent amplification by bias-controlled multiplex PCR, followed by high-throughput sequencing. As for the original processing: To quantify the absolute abundance of every unique TCRbeta CDR3 region, sequences were collapsed and filtered. T cell fraction was estimated by normalizing TCRbeta template counts to usable DNA, with usable DNA measured through amplification of reference genes found in all nucleated cells. Repertoire TCRs were annotated as SARS-CoV-2-specific when V gene, CDR3 amino acid sequence and J gene were exactly matched to a known reactive TCR set. The reference SARS-CoV-2 TCR set came from MIRA and was filtered for enrichment in COVID-19-positive ImmuneCODE repertoires, removing public or cross-reactive TCRs. Using the MIRA antigens, annotated TCRs were further analysed by specific ORF or by position within an ORF. Depth was the summed frequency of annotated unique rearrangements, while breadth was defined as annotated unique rearrangements over total unique productive rearrangements. Two-sided Wilcoxon rank-sum tests were applied when comparing TCR breadth between groups. TCRdb's version of the immuneACCESS table is confined to in-frame rearrangements and falls short of the full clone set. An unresolved V gene accounts for under half of the shortfall where checked; the remainder is of unknown origin. The V and J calls and the clone size are those of that table, but D and trimming were determined from the DNA. The sample data list over 200,000 clones, and around nine tenths of these were observed just once. The ten largest clones add up to around a tenth of the sample.

The treatment or condition label corresponds to: 15 to 20 received Ad26.COV2.S at low or high dose, single or two shots; 5 received placebo; per-sample allocation not given. For vaccine and placebo recipients, repertoires were sequenced using samples collected on day 63 after the first injection. In Cohort 1b, roughly 25 adults aged 18-55 years were enrolled at a single site in Boston, USA, between 29 July and 7 August 2020. Ad26.COV2.S consisted of a replication-incompetent adenovirus type 26 vector by which a prefusion-stabilized SARS-CoV-2 spike protein from the original Wuhan strain was expressed. CDR1 and CDR2, looked up from the germline V gene, are LGHNA and YSLEER. Trimming removed 1 base from V and 6 bases from J, leaving 14 bases between the germline ends. The CDR3, from cysteine to phenylalanine, totals 15 residues. Only CDR3 DNA remains: 45 bases, in frame from the first base.

Sequenced material: peripheral blood, taken in a trial of Ad26.COV2.S vaccine versus placebo. The origin of this receptor is a person aged 18 to 59 who received the Ad26.COV2.S COVID-19 vaccine or a placebo. The rearranged segments are TRBV4-3 and TRBJ2-3; TRBD2 could be the D gene, as 7 bases match. The nucleotide sequence reads TGCGCCAGCAGCCAAGCGACGGGGGGCAGGGATACGCAGTATTTT. The encoded protein is CASSQATGGRDTQYF.